The sequence of this T cell receptor (beta chain) was determined in a study of T-cell memory formation after mild COVID-19. The study, taken as a whole, reports: Cross-reactive memory appears to have joined, as suggested by some responding clones showing up in pre-infection memory. CD4+ contracting clones were found mainly in CM and EM, and CD8+ ones in EMRA.

V dropped 1 base and J dropped 6; count of bases not matched to a gene: 11. This CDR3 is built from 16 residues. Regarding this clonotype: The antigen is not known.

TCRdb re-called the 5' RACE reads through MiXCR, storing one row per CDR3 protein. This table has roughly 250,000 distinct CDR3 sequences, 15% to 20% appearing once. This TCR came from a man between 18 and 29 years old who had mild COVID-19 (a few samples of this study predate the infection). Cell type and time point are not known. The sample comprised PBMCs or a T cell subset sorted from them (not recorded which). This sequence joins TRBV12-3 or TRBV12-4 and TRBJ1-1; 7 nucleotides match TRBD1. The CDR3 loop reads CASSLDWAGGRAEAFF. Here the CDR3 DNA reads TGTGCCAGCAGTTTAGATTGGGCAGGGGGTCGAGCTGAAGCTTTCTTT.